This T cell receptor (beta chain) emerged from a study of post-analysis software for immune sequencing data (dated by TCRdb to the mid-2010s). As for the study more broadly: Disease courses on record covered relapsing-remitting, secondary progressive and progressive-relapsing multiple sclerosis, though some patients had no subtype annotation. The patient repertoires were compared against some twelve previously published healthy control repertoires obtained from donors aged about 6 to 26 years. A subset of samples was prepared in parallel using single-end sample barcoding, then pooled and co-amplified after Illumina adapter ligation. Here is what the overall study found, with its caveats: The control group was slightly older than the multiple sclerosis patient group. Direct clustering with F measure revealed strong co-clustering of samples prepared in the same batch, which led to a batch-effect correction. Several TRBV segments, including TRBV5-6, TRBV5-1 and TRBV20-1, were significantly more frequent in patients than controls. Multiple sclerosis patients had significantly lower normalized Chao1 diversity than controls, a result that suggests substantial peripheral T-cell clonal expansion.

To demonstrate the VDJtools post-analysis software, TCR beta repertoires were profiled from the peripheral blood of 10 to 15 young patients with multiple sclerosis. Multiple sclerosis patients were children and adolescents aged about 6 to 16 years. The method was PCR. The data were produced on an Illumina HiSeq 2500. To reduce PCR and sequencing biases, unique molecular identifiers were incorporated into the TCR beta cDNA libraries. Every 1 to 10 million input T cells yielded 500,000 or so cDNA molecules, meaning each molecule approximated one T cell. Patient libraries were prepared and sequenced with the same protocol used for the earlier healthy control dataset. Within a given batch, samples were prepared together, multiplexed and sequenced on the same HiSeq lane. Turning to the authors' computational methods: Raw barcoded reads were processed with MIGEC, and single-read molecular identifier groups were discarded before consensus assembly and CDR3 extraction. VDJtools was used for post-analysis of the clonotype tables, and diversity was normalized by down-sampling every dataset to the size of the smallest sample. Repertoire overlap clustering matched CDR3 amino acid but not nucleotide sequences to correct batch-related cross-sample contamination. TCRdb reran the public reads through fastp at Q25 and MiXCR, keeping productive beta chains. Records with the same CDR3 protein are collapsed into one entry carrying the most frequent genes and DNA. These V and J calls rely on TCRdb rather than the paper's analysis. Within this sample are some 890,000 distinct CDR3 sequences, with roughly 50% of them counted one time only. About 4.8% of the sample rests with the top ten.

In regard to this clonotype: Its binding antigen is unknown. Within one base of it there is no much larger clone, and no base qualities were kept.

The CDR3 runs 16 amino acids, cysteine and phenylalanine included. Only CDR3 DNA remains: 48 bases, in frame from the first base. V loses 6 bases at its end and J loses 7 bases; junction bases beyond the gene matches: 17. The germline V gene yields MNHEY for CDR1 and SVGAGI for CDR2. This TCR came from a girl aged 10-17 years with multiple sclerosis. The V and J segments used are TRBV6-5 and TRBJ1-2, with 7 junctional bases fitting TRBD1. The sequenced sample consisted of blood. The CDR3 amino acid sequence is: CASRNTHPGQSTGYTF. The DNA sequence reads TGTGCCAGCAGGAACACCCACCCGGGACAGTCCACTGGCTACACCTTC.